This is a list of T cell receptor beta chains from one sample in a study of blood T cell repertoires in COVID-19. The method was immunoSEQ multiplex PCR; TCRdb's version includes in-frame clones alone and lacks a portion of them. Here the sample spans about 270,000 clones, under 95% being singletons. The sample was PBMCs or T cells enriched from blood (not recorded which). The receptors come from a man in his forties who had been exposed to COVID-19. CDR3s include the opening cysteine and the closing phenylalanine or tryptophan. D genes are given only for firm matches. Only part of the rows carry a size: once, few, many, or a class if the clone is expanded.

j_call: TRBJ1-4; d_call: -; clone_size: few; v_call: TRBV6-1; cdr3_aa: CASSEQINEKLFF; cdr3_nt: TGTGCCAGCAGTGAGCAGATTAATGAAAAACTGTTTTTT
j_call: TRBJ2-5; d_call: TRBD2; clone_size: -; v_call: TRBV6-5; cdr3_aa: CASTSSASGQETQYF; cdr3_nt: TGTGCCAGCACCTCGTCGGCTAGCGGACAAGAGACCCAGTACTTC
j_call: TRBJ1-6; d_call: -; clone_size: -; v_call: TRBV19; cdr3_aa: CASSIGAGVNSPLHF; cdr3_nt: TGTGCCAGTAGTATAGGGGCCGGCGTCAATTCACCCCTCCACTTT
j_call: TRBJ2-3; d_call: -; clone_size: -; v_call: TRBV5-4; cdr3_aa: CASSLVGYLADTQYF; cdr3_nt: TGTGCCAGCAGCTTAGTTGGATACTTAGCGGATACGCAGTATTTT
j_call: TRBJ2-7; d_call: -; clone_size: -; v_call: TRBV5-1; cdr3_aa: CASSPRQNYEQYF; cdr3_nt: TGCGCCAGCAGCCCTAGACAGAACTACGAGCAGTACTTC
j_call: TRBJ2-3; d_call: TRBD2; clone_size: once; v_call: TRBV19; cdr3_aa: CASSEGTSGPRTDTQYF; cdr3_nt: TGTGCCAGTAGCGAGGGGACTAGCGGTCCTCGCACAGATACGCAGTATTTT
j_call: TRBJ2-1; d_call: -; clone_size: -; v_call: TRBV11-2; cdr3_aa: CASSLARGGYNEQFF; cdr3_nt: TGTGCCAGCAGCTTAGCCAGAGGCGGTTACAATGAGCAGTTCTTC
j_call: TRBJ1-2; d_call: TRBD1; clone_size: -; v_call: TRBV30; cdr3_aa: CAWSGEEDRGYGYTF; cdr3_nt: TGTGCCTGGAGTGGAGAAGAGGACAGGGGCTATGGCTACACCTTC
j_call: TRBJ1-2; d_call: -; clone_size: once; v_call: TRBV5-1; cdr3_aa: CASSLDSGSDGYTF; cdr3_nt: TGCGCCAGCAGCTTGGACAGCGGTTCGGATGGCTACACCTTC
j_call: TRBJ2-7; d_call: -; clone_size: -; v_call: TRBV28; cdr3_aa: CASSDSITTYEQYF; cdr3_nt: TGTGCCAGCAGCGATAGCATAACCACCTACGAGCAGTACTTC
j_call: TRBJ2-1; d_call: -; clone_size: once; v_call: TRBV6-1; cdr3_aa: CASSEYMNEQFF; cdr3_nt: TGTGCCAGCAGTGAATATATGAATGAGCAGTTCTTC
j_call: TRBJ2-1; d_call: -; clone_size: -; v_call: TRBV30; cdr3_aa: CAWSPDYNNEQFF; cdr3_nt: TGTGCCTGGAGCCCGGACTACAACAATGAGCAGTTCTTC
j_call: TRBJ2-7; d_call: -; clone_size: -; v_call: TRBV7-2; cdr3_aa: CASSLASGNSYEQYF; cdr3_nt: TGTGCCAGCAGCTTGGCTTCAGGGAATTCGTACGAGCAGTACTTC
j_call: TRBJ2-3; d_call: TRBD1; clone_size: -; v_call: TRBV19; cdr3_aa: CASSIRDRATDTQYF; cdr3_nt: TGTGCCAGTAGTATCCGGGACAGGGCCACAGATACGCAGTATTTT
j_call: TRBJ2-7; d_call: -; clone_size: -; v_call: TRBV19; cdr3_aa: CASSSGVSYEQYF; cdr3_nt: TGTGCCAGTAGTAGCGGGGTATCCTACGAGCAGTACTTC
j_call: TRBJ2-7; d_call: TRBD1; clone_size: -; v_call: TRBV28; cdr3_aa: CASITPGQEAYEQYF; cdr3_nt: TGTGCCAGCATCACTCCGGGACAGGAAGCCTACGAGCAGTACTTC
j_call: TRBJ1-1; d_call: -; clone_size: -; v_call: TRBV4-1; cdr3_aa: CASSQDVLLNTEAFF; cdr3_nt: TGCGCCAGCAGCCAAGATGTCCTTCTGAACACTGAAGCTTTCTTT
j_call: TRBJ2-2; d_call: -; clone_size: -; v_call: TRBV7-7; cdr3_aa: CASSLTRTGTGELFF; cdr3_nt: TGTGCCAGCAGCTTGACGAGAACAGGCACCGGGGAGCTGTTTTTT
j_call: TRBJ1-3; d_call: -; clone_size: -; v_call: TRBV5-1; cdr3_aa: CASSLDRGNTIYF; cdr3_nt: TGCGCCAGCAGCTTGGACAGGGGAAACACCATATATTTT
j_call: TRBJ1-1; d_call: TRBD1; clone_size: -; v_call: TRBV27; cdr3_aa: CASSAPTGTGDTEAFF; cdr3_nt: TGTGCCAGCAGTGCCCCTACCGGGACAGGGGACACTGAAGCTTTCTTT
j_call: TRBJ2-1; d_call: TRBD2; clone_size: -; v_call: TRBV5-4; cdr3_aa: CASSSVAGGVEQFF; cdr3_nt: TGTGCCAGCAGCTCTGTAGCGGGAGGGGTTGAGCAGTTCTTC
j_call: TRBJ1-2; d_call: TRBD1; clone_size: once; v_call: TRBV9; cdr3_aa: CASSVGGWAPGQITNYGYTF; cdr3_nt: TGTGCCAGCAGCGTAGGCGGATGGGCCCCGGGACAGATAACTAACTATGGCTACACCTTC
j_call: TRBJ1-1; d_call: TRBD1; clone_size: -; v_call: TRBV28; cdr3_aa: CAITDSGTGLLTEAFF; cdr3_nt: TGTGCCATCACCGACTCCGGGACAGGGTTGTTAACTGAAGCTTTCTTT
j_call: TRBJ2-7; d_call: TRBD1; clone_size: -; v_call: TRBV2; cdr3_aa: CASKAGQGYEQYF; cdr3_nt: TGTGCCAGTAAAGCGGGACAGGGCTACGAGCAGTACTTC
j_call: TRBJ1-4; d_call: -; clone_size: -; v_call: TRBV9; cdr3_aa: CASTKQGGNEKLFF; cdr3_nt: TGTGCCAGCACCAAACAAGGAGGGAATGAAAAACTGTTTTTT
j_call: TRBJ2-7; d_call: TRBD2; clone_size: -; v_call: TRBV9; cdr3_aa: CASSVGEGRWYEQYF; cdr3_nt: TGTGCCAGCAGCGTAGGGGAGGGAAGGTGGTACGAGCAGTACTTC
j_call: TRBJ1-1; d_call: -; clone_size: -; v_call: TRBV5-5; cdr3_aa: CASSLWQNTEAFF; cdr3_nt: TGTGCCAGCAGCTTGTGGCAGAACACTGAAGCTTTCTTT
j_call: TRBJ1-5; d_call: TRBD1; clone_size: -; v_call: TRBV27; cdr3_aa: CASSLFLDRVGNQPQHF; cdr3_nt: TGTGCCAGCAGTTTATTTCTTGACAGGGTGGGCAATCAGCCCCAGCATTTT
j_call: TRBJ2-7; d_call: -; clone_size: -; v_call: TRBV6-2/TRBV6-3; cdr3_aa: CASSYNLDYEQYF; cdr3_nt: TGTGCCAGCAGTTACAACCTAGACTACGAGCAGTACTTC
j_call: TRBJ2-1; d_call: TRBD1; clone_size: -; v_call: TRBV9; cdr3_aa: CASSIAGGKYNEQFF; cdr3_nt: TGTGCCAGCAGCATCGCAGGGGGCAAGTACAATGAGCAGTTCTTC
j_call: TRBJ2-4; d_call: TRBD2; clone_size: -; v_call: TRBV4-3; cdr3_aa: CASSQATSGKNIQYF; cdr3_nt: TGCGCCAGCAGCCAAGCGACTAGCGGCAAAAACATTCAGTACTTC
j_call: TRBJ2-7; d_call: TRBD1; clone_size: -; v_call: TRBV9; cdr3_aa: CASSPHGRDREDEQYF; cdr3_nt: TGTGCCAGCAGCCCCCATGGGAGGGACAGGGAGGACGAGCAGTACTTC
j_call: TRBJ1-3; d_call: TRBD1; clone_size: -; v_call: TRBV5-5; cdr3_aa: CASSPQPGQGRNTIYF; cdr3_nt: TGTGCCAGCAGCCCTCAACCGGGACAGGGTCGAAACACCATATATTTT
j_call: TRBJ1-2; d_call: TRBD1; clone_size: few; v_call: TRBV2; cdr3_aa: CASSESTGGDPNYGYTF; cdr3_nt: TGTGCCAGCAGTGAAAGCACAGGGGGCGATCCTAACTATGGCTACACCTTC
j_call: TRBJ1-1; d_call: -; clone_size: -; v_call: TRBV3-1/TRBV3-2; cdr3_aa: CASSQVWGQGEAFF; cdr3_nt: TGTGCCAGCAGCCAAGTTTGGGGGCAAGGTGAAGCTTTCTTT
j_call: TRBJ1-3; d_call: -; clone_size: -; v_call: TRBV5-5; cdr3_aa: CASHQASSGNTIYF; cdr3_nt: TGTGCCAGCCATCAGGCCAGCTCTGGAAACACCATATATTTT
j_call: TRBJ2-3; d_call: TRBD2; clone_size: -; v_call: TRBV19; cdr3_aa: CASSRLAATDTQYF; cdr3_nt: TGTGCCAGTAGTAGGCTAGCGGCTACAGATACGCAGTATTTT